This TCR beta chain was captured in a study of T cell responses to AZD1222 COVID-19 vaccine. Study outcomes and limitations: Reportedly, nearly half the spike-specific TCRs target unmutated variant regions. Possibly, clonal diversity was underestimated; donors were largely white British and included more females. The study found Spike-specific TCR breadth and depth rose after two AZD1222 doses. Among those given AZD1222, only five or six were seropositive at baseline.

A word on this clone: Antigen unknown.

Clones were sequenced by immunoSEQ multiplex PCR, and TCRdb holds only the in-frame ones, with some missing. The sample includes roughly 140,000 clones, approximately 90% of them seen just once. The source material was peripheral blood, sampled on day 0 of MenACWY control vaccination. This TCR derives from an adult in good health.

The CDR3, as DNA: TGTGCCAGCAGCTTTTTACAGGGGGCGGGAAATACTGAAGCTTTCTTT. Its translation is CASSFLQGAGNTEAFF. This sequence joins TRBV11-2 and TRBJ1-1; 9 bases agree with TRBD1. The CDR3 has 16 amino acids. Germline V gene sequence: CDR1 SGHAT, CDR2 FQNNGV. The V and J ends lost 3 bases and 5 bases, in that order; junction bases with no gene match: 10.